A selection of T cell receptor beta chains follows, all from one sample in a study of neurological immune-mediated disorders. Via MiXCR, TCRdb re-called the 5' RACE reads, giving one row per CDR3 protein. The sample shows some 87,000 distinct CDR3 sequences, over 4.5% of them seen only once. Material for sequencing was PBMCs. Receptors were obtained from a woman aged 55 to 70 with multiple sclerosis. Each CDR3 is given with its conserved first and last residue. A row's size may be missing; if present it is once, few, many or a size class.

j_gene: TRBJ2-3; abundance: many; v_gene: TRBV29-1; CDR3aa: CSAPLTGHRTQYF
j_gene: TRBJ2-5; abundance: many; v_gene: TRBV20-1; CDR3aa: CSASRGGAFETQYF
j_gene: TRBJ1-2; abundance: many; v_gene: TRBV5-1; CDR3aa: CASSAAAGWGYTF
j_gene: TRBJ2-1; abundance: many; v_gene: TRBV7-2; CDR3aa: CASSSRTSGGLGNEQFF
j_gene: TRBJ1-2; abundance: many; v_gene: TRBV20-1; CDR3aa: CSASSPRDSKGYTF
j_gene: TRBJ1-6; abundance: few; v_gene: TRBV4-1; CDR3aa: CASSQDQGGQFIWVSPLHF
j_gene: TRBJ2-7; abundance: many; v_gene: TRBV29-1; CDR3aa: CSVEGDRGPYEQYF
j_gene: TRBJ1-6; abundance: many; v_gene: TRBV5-1; CDR3aa: CASSRDSNSPLHF
j_gene: TRBJ1-5; abundance: many; v_gene: TRBV6-2/TRBV6-3; CDR3aa: CASSYGRGLRINQPQHF
j_gene: TRBJ1-6; abundance: many; v_gene: TRBV20-1; CDR3aa: CSARSPDANSPLHF
j_gene: TRBJ1-2; abundance: many; v_gene: TRBV7-6; CDR3aa: CASSSRGGAGGYTF
j_gene: TRBJ1-3; abundance: many; v_gene: TRBV12-3/TRBV12-4; CDR3aa: CASTIGNTIYF
j_gene: TRBJ2-3; abundance: many; v_gene: TRBV29-1; CDR3aa: CSVELRGTSTDTQYF
j_gene: TRBJ1-5; abundance: many; v_gene: TRBV7-6; CDR3aa: CASSLRGPGQPQHF
j_gene: TRBJ1-1; abundance: many; v_gene: TRBV5-1; CDR3aa: CASSLDRMNTEAFF
j_gene: TRBJ1-1; abundance: many; v_gene: TRBV6-6; CDR3aa: CASTSGVSGIVAEAFF
j_gene: TRBJ1-6; abundance: NA; v_gene: TRBV18; CDR3aa: CASSPPRDFSPLHF
j_gene: TRBJ2-3; abundance: many; v_gene: TRBV18; CDR3aa: CASSQRQTAGTDTQYF
j_gene: TRBJ2-7; abundance: many; v_gene: TRBV20-1; CDR3aa: CSAPPGQGGEQYF
j_gene: TRBJ2-5; abundance: many; v_gene: TRBV18; CDR3aa: CASSLGHQETQYF
j_gene: TRBJ1-1; abundance: many; v_gene: TRBV6-6; CDR3aa: CASSPQGNAEAFF
j_gene: TRBJ1-4; abundance: many; v_gene: TRBV12-3/TRBV12-4; CDR3aa: CASSPLWRATNEKLFF
j_gene: TRBJ1-1; abundance: many; v_gene: TRBV29-1; CDR3aa: CSAGGPNTEAFF
j_gene: TRBJ1-2; abundance: many; v_gene: TRBV5-1; CDR3aa: CASSTDPGQHYGYTF
j_gene: TRBJ1-4; abundance: many; v_gene: TRBV20-1; CDR3aa: CSASDTTNEKLFF
j_gene: TRBJ1-1; abundance: NA; v_gene: TRBV12-3/TRBV12-4; CDR3aa: CASNPSRDRGFTEAFF
j_gene: TRBJ2-1; abundance: many; v_gene: TRBV5-1; CDR3aa: CASRLRTGSSYNEQFF
j_gene: TRBJ1-5; abundance: NA; v_gene: TRBV7-9; CDR3aa: CSSSLGSRTHHQPQHF
j_gene: TRBJ1-2; abundance: few; v_gene: TRBV5-6; CDR3aa: CASSPPDGTPNYGYTF
j_gene: TRBJ1-1; abundance: many; v_gene: TRBV5-1; CDR3aa: CASSLVQQGLGTEAFF
j_gene: TRBJ2-3; abundance: many; v_gene: TRBV3-1; CDR3aa: CASSQVDSADTQYF
j_gene: TRBJ1-5; abundance: many; v_gene: TRBV20-1; CDR3aa: CSARDGGSPQHF
j_gene: TRBJ1-1; abundance: few; v_gene: TRBV12-3/TRBV12-4; CDR3aa: CASTQGQLNTEAFF
j_gene: TRBJ2-5; abundance: many; v_gene: TRBV21-1; CDR3aa: CASSKEGGRPNLKTQYF
j_gene: TRBJ2-3; abundance: many; v_gene: TRBV9; CDR3aa: CASSVAAVGGGRDTQYF
j_gene: TRBJ2-7; abundance: many; v_gene: TRBV24-1; CDR3aa: CATEGYLSYEQYF
j_gene: TRBJ1-2; abundance: many; v_gene: TRBV5-1; CDR3aa: CASSSGTYSAYGYTF
j_gene: TRBJ1-2; abundance: many; v_gene: TRBV5-6; CDR3aa: CASSPAGTIAGYTF
j_gene: TRBJ1-2; abundance: many; v_gene: TRBV20-1; CDR3aa: CSASPRGYYGYTF
j_gene: TRBJ2-7; abundance: many; v_gene: TRBV7-9; CDR3aa: CASTGNEQYF
j_gene: TRBJ1-5; abundance: many; v_gene: TRBV12-3/TRBV12-4; CDR3aa: CASSFRAVRQPQHF
j_gene: TRBJ2-5; abundance: many; v_gene: TRBV15; CDR3aa: CATSRVEETQYF
j_gene: TRBJ1-5; abundance: many; v_gene: TRBV20-1; CDR3aa: CSARDFTEYSNQPQHF
j_gene: TRBJ1-2; abundance: few; v_gene: TRBV7-8; CDR3aa: CASSTRTGKGYTF
j_gene: TRBJ2-6; abundance: many; v_gene: TRBV5-1; CDR3aa: CASSLTGRTSGANVLTF
j_gene: TRBJ1-1; abundance: many; v_gene: TRBV29-1; CDR3aa: CSVEVYTEAFF
j_gene: TRBJ2-6; abundance: many; v_gene: TRBV4-1; CDR3aa: CASQGGQGAAGANVLTF
j_gene: TRBJ2-1; abundance: many; v_gene: TRBV9; CDR3aa: CASSVGGVEQFF